Below, 32 T cell receptor beta chains from the same sample are listed, as sequenced in a study of blood T cell repertoires in COVID-19. Profiling relied on immunoSEQ multiplex PCR, and the TCRdb table lists in-frame clones only, not all of them. Among 85,000 to 110,000 clones listed, more than 70% were seen once. The source material was peripheral blood. These receptors were obtained from a woman older than 75 in a cohort sampled during active COVID-19.

The chain recombines TRBV5-5 with TRBJ1-2, with D perhaps matching TRBD1 (6 bases). V lost 4 bases, J lost 8 bases, and 18 bases lay in between. This CDR3 is built from 14 residues. Germline loops: CDR1 SGHKS, CDR2 YYEKEE (reference sequence). As DNA, the CDR3 is TGTGCCAGCAGCCTACAGGGACCGGAGTACGGCTACACCTTC. Translating gives CASSLQGPEYGYTF.

The chain has TRBV12-3 or TRBV12-4 and TRBJ2-1; 7 bases align to TRBD2. V lost 6 bases to trimming and J lost 15 bases; unmatched junction nucleotides: 8. The CDR3 is 11 amino acids. The CDR3 sequence is CASRGSGPTFF. The CDR3 region has the DNA TGTGCCAGCAGGGGTAGCGGGCCGACGTTCTTC.

The J gene is TRBJ1-1, the V gene TRBV28, with D perhaps TRBD1 (6 bases). V lost 1 base and J 5 bases, leaving 14 bases between the germline ends. The germline CDR1 and CDR2 sequences are MDHEN and SYDVKM. The CDR3 is made up of 15 amino acids. This chain's CDR3 is CASSLLPGDKTEAFF. CDR3 nucleotides: TGTGCCAGCAGTTTATTACCAGGGGATAAAACTGAAGCTTTCTTT.

The chain employs TRBV6-2 or TRBV6-3 and TRBJ2-3, with 9 bases identical to TRBD2. Germline CDR1 and CDR2: MNHEY and SVGEGT. The CDR3 spans 17 residues. V trimming: 0 bases; J trimming: 2 bases; junction bases outside the gene matches: 6. The CDR3: CASSYSYAGGPTDTQYF. DNA of the CDR3: TGTGCCAGCAGTTACTCGTATGCGGGGGGGCCCACAGATACGCAGTATTTT.

This clone has a handful of counts. The chain has TRBV14 and TRBJ2-3, with 10 bases that match TRBD2. V trimming: 0 bases; J trimming: 0 bases; junction bases outside the gene matches: 6. Germline CDR1 is SGHDN and CDR2 is FVKESK. The CDR3 is made up of 18 amino acids. The CDR3 nucleotides are TGTGCCAGCAGCCAAGATAGGAGCGGGAGGGCTAGCACAGATACGCAGTATTTT. It encodes CASSQDRSGRASTDTQYF.

The V call is TRBV10-2, the J call TRBJ1-3; a possible D gene is TRBD1 (5 bases). Germline CDR1 WSHSY, CDR2 SAAADI. The CDR3 is 15 amino acids. Trimming left V 8 bases short and J 4 bases short, with 18 bases between. The CDR3 coding sequence is TGCGCCAGCGGTATATTACAGGTCGCAGGAAACACCATATATTTT. Translation: CASGILQVAGNTIYF.

The chain has TRBV18 and TRBJ2-3; D is unresolved. Deletions cut 0 bases from V and 5 bases from J, with 9 bases between. Germline CDR1 and CDR2: KGHSH and LQKENI. The CDR3 is 14 amino acids. CDR3 sequence (DNA): TGTGCCAGCTCACCACCCCCGAGTGGAGATACGCAGTATTTT. This codes for CASSPPPSGDTQYF.

This clone appeared a single time. The V call is TRBV28, the J call TRBJ1-3; the D gene is possibly TRBD1 (5 bases). The CDR3 totals 15 residues. Germline V lookup: CDR1 MDHEN, CDR2 SYDVKM. The V and J ends lost 5 bases and 5 bases respectively, with 16 bases between them. In nucleotides, the CDR3 is TGTGCCAGCAGTGGGTCAGGGCTTTCCAGAAACACCATATATTTT. This encodes CASSGSGLSRNTIYF.

The chain couples TRBV18 to TRBJ2-6; the D gene is possibly TRBD2 (6 bases). The CDR3 is 21 amino acids. V was trimmed by 3 bases and J by 0 bases, leaving 24 bases between them. The V gene's germline CDR1 is KGHSH and CDR2 LQKENI. CDR3 coding DNA: TGTGCCAGCTCACCCCCGGGAGCAACCCTCTTCTTGCGCTCTGGGGCCAACGTCCTGACTTTC. Amino acids: CASSPPGATLFLRSGANVLTF.

The sample holds a few counts of this clone. The chain combines TRBV29-1 with TRBJ2-3; 12 bases map to TRBD2. The germline V gene has CDR1 SQVTM and CDR2 ANQGSEA. The CDR3 loop spans 17 amino acids. J lost 4 bases, V lost 1 base, and 9 bases had no gene match. In nucleotides, the CDR3 is TGCAGCGTTGAAGGTGCGGCTAGCGGGAGGGCGTCAGATACGCAGTATTTT. The encoded protein is CSVEGAASGRASDTQYF.

The chain recombines TRBV5-1 with TRBJ2-3, with D possibly TRBD1 on 5 matching bases. Germline V gene sequence: CDR1 SGHRS, CDR2 YFSETQ. This CDR3 comprises 14 residues. The V and J ends lost 0 bases and 5 bases respectively, with 10 bases between them. The CDR3 DNA is TGCGCCAGCAGCTTGGCCCAGCAGGGAGATACGCAGTATTTT. Protein sequence: CASSLAQQGDTQYF.

The J gene is TRBJ2-7, the V gene TRBV29-1, with D possibly matching TRBD2 (6 bases). Trimming removed 6 bases from V and 4 bases from J, with 16 bases in between. Germline loops: CDR1 SQVTM, CDR2 ANQGSEA. This CDR3 is 13 amino acids long. This chain's CDR3 is CSVAPGGLYEQYF. CDR3 coding DNA: TGCAGCGTAGCGCCCGGGGGACTTTACGAGCAGTACTTC.

The chain combines TRBV1 with TRBJ1-5; TRBD1, as called in the table, went unchecked against the DNA. TRBV1 corresponds to a pseudogene. The CDR3 contains 16 residues. Here the CDR3 DNA reads TGCACCAGCAGCCAAGATACGGGGACAGACAATCAGCCCCAGCATTTT. Its protein is CTSSQDTGTDNQPQHF.

This clone is a singleton in its sample. The J gene is TRBJ2-5, the V gene TRBV5-1; TRBD2 aligns across 10 bases. Losses at the gene ends were 3 bases for V and 0 bases for J; bases not matched to a gene: 2. The germline V gene has CDR1 SGHRS and CDR2 YFSETQ. There are 15 residues in the CDR3. CDR3 residues: CASSSGTSDQETQYF. The CDR3 DNA is TGCGCCAGCAGCTCAGGGACTAGCGACCAAGAGACCCAGTACTTC.

V and J are TRBV9 and TRBJ1-3; the D gene is possibly TRBD1 (6 bases). CDR3 length: 14 residues. V lost 2 bases, J lost 4 bases, and 10 bases lay in between. Germline values: CDR1 SGDLS, CDR2 YYNGEE. As DNA, the CDR3 is TGTGCCAGCAGCGTGGGGGCTTACGGAAACACCATATATTTT. It yields the protein CASSVGAYGNTIYF.

The chain employs TRBV4-2 and TRBJ2-7; 11 nucleotides line up with TRBD1. V lost 0 bases, J lost 9 bases, and 10 bases stayed unmatched. The CDR3 runs 16 residues. Germline CDR1 is LGHNA and CDR2 is YNFKEQ. CDR3 residues: CASSQDTAGTGGGQYF. CDR3 in DNA: TGTGCCAGCAGCCAAGATACCGCCGGGACAGGGGGTGGGCAGTACTTC.

The rearrangement uses TRBV7-9 and TRBJ2-3, with TRBD2 matching 7 bases. V trimming: 7 bases; J trimming: 0 bases; junction bases outside the gene matches: 10. Looked up from germline, CDR1 is SEHNR and CDR2 is FQNEAQ (reference sequence). The CDR3 runs to 16 residues. CDR3 region: CASTLSREASTDTQYF. The CDR3 nucleotides read TGTGCCAGCACCCTAAGCCGGGAGGCCAGCACAGATACGCAGTATTTT.

The V gene is TRBV18, the J gene TRBJ1-5, with D unresolved. There are 15 residues in the CDR3. CDR1 is KGHSH and CDR2 is LQKENI in the germline V gene. Trimming took 2 bases from V and 4 from J, leaving 12 bases between them. In DNA, the CDR3 is TGTGCCAGCTCACCAGATAGATCCGGGAATCAGCCCCAGCATTTT. Amino acids: CASSPDRSGNQPQHF.

The rearrangement uses TRBV10-3 and TRBJ1-2; 7 positions match TRBD1. The CDR3 totals 16 residues. With V trimmed by 9 bases and J by 4 bases, 17 bases remained unmatched. CDR1 and CDR2 from the germline V gene are ENHRY and SYGVKD. CDR3 coding DNA: TGTGCCATACAAACGACAGGGACTCAAGATCTCTATGGCTACACCTTC. Its translation is CAIQTTGTQDLYGYTF.

V is TRBV29-1 and J is TRBJ1-2; 10 nucleotides line up with TRBD1. This CDR3 contains 14 residues. Germline loops: CDR1 SQVTM, CDR2 ANQGSEA. The V and J ends lost 6 bases and 0 bases, in that order; junction bases with no gene match: 4. The CDR3 reads CSVGTGEANYGYTF. CDR3 DNA sequence: TGCAGCGTGGGGACAGGGGAGGCTAACTATGGCTACACCTTC.

The V call is TRBV6-5, the J call TRBJ1-5, with a possible D match to TRBD1 (5 bases). This CDR3 has 14 amino acids. In germline, CDR1 is MNHEY, CDR2 SVGAGI. V was shortened by 7 bases and J by 0 bases, with 10 bases between the two germline ends. The CDR3 bases are TGTGCCAGCAATAAGGGGTATAGCAATCAGCCCCAGCATTTT. Encoded protein: CASNKGYSNQPQHF.

This rearrangement joins TRBV5-8 to TRBJ2-6; the D gene is possibly TRBD1 (6 bases). Trimming removed 3 bases from V and 0 bases from J, with 10 bases in between. The germline V gene encodes CDR1 SGHTS and CDR2 YDEGEE. This CDR3 region has 16 residues. The CDR3 region is CASSSGQHSGANVLTF. DNA for the CDR3: TGTGCCAGCAGCTCAGGACAGCACTCTGGGGCCAACGTCCTGACTTTC. Variable domain in full (rest from reference TRBV5-8 and TRBJ2-6): EAGVTQSPTHLIKTRGQQATLRCSPISGHTSVYWYQQALGLGLQFLLWYDEGEERNRGNFPPRFSGRQFPNYSSELNVNALELEDSALYLCASSSGQHSGANVLTFGAGSRLTVL.

The genes are TRBV5-1 and TRBJ1-3; possibly TRBD1 for D (5 bases). Germline V lookup: CDR1 SGHRS, CDR2 YFSETQ. V lost 0 bases, J lost 0 bases, and 7 bases lay in between. This CDR3 is 15 amino acids long. This CDR3 reads CASSLDGGSGNTIYF. CDR3 in DNA: TGCGCCAGCAGCTTGGACGGGGGCTCTGGAAACACCATATATTTT.

This clone occurred once. The chain employs TRBV20-1 and TRBJ2-7, with D possibly being TRBD1 (5 bases). The CDR3 consists of 11 residues. Germline CDR1 and CDR2: DFQATT and SNEGSKA (reference sequence). V was cut by 6 bases and J by 3 bases, with 9 bases left in between. CDR3 nucleotide sequence: TGCAGTGCCGGACAATACTACGAGCAGTACTTC. This sequence encodes CSAGQYYEQYF.

The J gene is TRBJ2-1, the V gene TRBV6-1; the D gene is possibly TRBD1 (6 bases). Germline V gene lookup returns CDR1 MNHNS and CDR2 SASEGT. Trimming removed 1 base at V and 5 bases at J, with 30 bases between. This CDR3 has 21 residues. Written as DNA, the CDR3 is TGTGCCAGCAGTGAAGATCGGGCCGCCTTCCGACAGGATCTATCCAACAATGAGCAGTTCTTC. Protein: CASSEDRAAFRQDLSNNEQFF.

This chain joins TRBV3-1 (or the pseudogene TRBV3-2) and TRBJ1-4, with D maybe TRBD1 (5 bases). Germline lookup yields CDR1 LGHDT and CDR2 YNNKEL (reference sequence). The CDR3 loop spans 16 amino acids. V was pared by 4 bases and J by 10 bases, with 22 bases between. The CDR3 protein is CASSPSGSLARGKLFF. For the CDR3, the DNA is TGTGCCAGCAGCCCCTCCGGCTCTCTCGCTAGGGGAAAACTGTTTTTT.

This clone was recorded once. The CDR3 here is CASSPSWTGVTQPQHF. The CDR3 DNA reads as TGTGCCAGCTCACCATCTTGGACAGGGGTGACCCAGCCCCAGCATTTT. V gene TRBV18 combines with J gene TRBJ1-5; the match to TRBD1 covers 9 bases. CDR1 KGHSH and CDR2 LQKENI come from the germline V gene. The CDR3 is 16 amino acids. J was trimmed by 7 bases and V by 2 bases; bases with no gene match: 9.

This sequence joins TRBV11-2 and TRBJ2-7; no clear D. Germline CDR1 is SGHAT and CDR2 is FQNNGV. The CDR3 loop spans 12 amino acids. V shed 2 bases and J shed 3 bases, with 5 bases lying between them. The CDR3, as DNA: TGTGCCAGCAGCTTACTACGCTACGAGCAGTACTTC. Its translation is CASSLLRYEQYF.

The chain links TRBV27 to TRBJ1-1; D might be TRBD1 (6 bases). The CDR3 covers 16 residues. V lost 0 bases to trimming and J lost 2 bases, with 13 bases between them. Germline V gene sequence: CDR1 MNHEY, CDR2 SMNVEV (reference sequence). In DNA, the CDR3 is TGTGCCAGCAGTTTATCAGGGGCGGGGGCCAACACTGAAGCTTTCTTT. Residues: CASSLSGAGANTEAFF.

The V and J genes are TRBV5-1 and TRBJ2-2; 9 bases are a match to TRBD1. V lost 3 bases and J lost 5; bases outside the gene matches: 5. Germline-derived CDR1 and CDR2 are SGHRS and YFSETQ. CDR3 length: 15 residues. In DNA, the CDR3 is TGCGCCAGCAGCTCGGACAGGGGAGCGACCGGGGAGCTGTTTTTT. Translated: CASSSDRGATGELFF.

The chain combines TRBV3-1 (or the pseudogene TRBV3-2) with TRBJ1-5; TRBD1 might be the D (6 bases). V lost 4 bases, J lost 10 bases, and 11 bases lay in between. The CDR3 has 12 amino acids. Germline V gene lookup returns CDR1 LGHDT and CDR2 YNNKEL (reference sequence). The CDR3 nucleotides read TGTGCCAGCAGCCCTCAGACAGGTCCCCAGCATTTT. Protein product: CASSPQTGPQHF.

The rearrangement uses TRBV13 and TRBJ1-6; D call uncertain. V was pared by 1 base and J by 0 bases, with 10 bases between. CDR3 length: 17 amino acids. Germline CDR1 and CDR2: PRHDT and FYEKMQ (reference sequence). The CDR3 sequence is CASSLVRGLSYNSPLHF. CDR3 coding DNA: TGTGCCAGCAGCTTAGTTCGGGGTCTCTCCTATAATTCACCCCTCCACTTT.